This TCR beta chain was profiled in a study of cytomegalovirus exposure and HLA in healthy donors. Sequenced by immunoSEQ multiplex PCR; TCRdb stores in-frame clones only, minus some. Counted here are over 150,000 clones, about 90% occurring once; the ten biggest clones make up approximately 2.9%. Note on this clone: The target antigen is unknown.

The donors were in the roughly 120-subject validation cohort, distinct from the approximately 670-subject first cohort. The CDR3 is 15 residues long. The trim removed 4 bases at V and 8 bases at J, leaving 6 bases unmatched. CDR1 and CDR2 from the germline V gene are SGHDT and YYEEEE. Study findings and constraints: Researchers reported that a few CMV-associated chains were confirmed in vitro as CMV antigen-specific. There were some public TCRs occurring in many donors, but most TCR sequences were rare.

This chain connects TRBV5-6 to TRBJ2-1; 13 bases align to TRBD2. This TCR was recovered from a young woman in good health and CMV-seropositive. The sample comprised PBMCs. The CDR3 sequence is CASSPTSGGVHEQFF. CDR3 DNA: TGTGCCAGCAGCCCTACTAGCGGGGGGGTTCATGAGCAGTTCTTC.